A single sample is the source of the 24 T cell receptor beta chains below, sequenced in a study of cytomegalovirus exposure and HLA in healthy donors. The PCR was carried out with 60 Vbeta primers and 13 Jbeta primers. Profiling relied on immunoSEQ multiplex PCR, and the TCRdb table lists in-frame clones only, not all of them. This table has about 130,000 clones, 70% to 90% appearing once. The sequencing sample was made of PBMCs. The source is a woman between 35 and 50 years old in good health and CMV-seropositive.

The chain recombines TRBV29-1 with TRBJ1-2; a possible D gene is TRBD1 (5 bases). Germline V CDR1 and CDR2: SQVTM, ANQGSEA. This CDR3 has 12 amino acids. Trimming took off 5 bases at V and 4 bases at J, with 11 bases between the two ends. The CDR3 protein is CSVQAGLYGYTF. The CDR3 bases are TGCAGCGTTCAAGCAGGGCTCTATGGCTACACCTTC.

The chain links TRBV30 to TRBJ1-1; TRBD1 might be the D (6 bases). The CDR3 extends over 11 amino acids. Trimming pared 3 bases from V and 7 bases from J, leaving 9 bases between. CDR1 is GTSNPN, CDR2 SVGIG, per germline (reference sequence). CDR3: CAWRQGCEAFF. In nucleotides, the CDR3 is TGTGCCTGGAGACAGGGTTGTGAAGCTTTCTTT.

The chain recombines TRBV5-3 with TRBJ2-5; tentative D call: TRBD2 (6 bases). TRBV5-3 carries the ORF label, with uncertain function. This CDR3 is built from 14 residues. V gave up 5 bases and J gave up 6 bases, with 17 bases separating them. Written as DNA, the CDR3 is TGTGCCAGAAGGCACCCGGGAGCCAAAAAGACCCAGTACTTC. Translating gives CARRHPGAKKTQYF.

The J gene is TRBJ2-3, the V gene TRBV7-3, with 9 bases identical to TRBD2. V shed 1 base, J shed 4 bases, and the junction held 6 bases outside the gene matches. Germline V gene sequence: CDR1 SGHTA, CDR2 FQGTGA. CDR3 length equals 16 residues. CDR3 DNA sequence: TGTGCCAGCAGCTTAATAGCGGGAGCTGGCGCAGATACGCAGTATTTT. Translating gives CASSLIAGAGADTQYF. The entire variable domain, with the rest obtained from reference TRBV7-3 and TRBJ2-3, is as follows: GAGVSQTPSNKVTEKGKYVELRCDPISGHTALYWYRQSLGQGPEFLIYFQGTGAADDSGLPNDRFFAVRPEGSVSTLKIQRTERGDSAVYLCASSLIAGAGADTQYFGPGTRLTVL.

V is TRBV27 and J is TRBJ2-3; no clear D. V lost 2 bases to trimming and J lost 2 bases, with 5 bases between them. The CDR3 extends over 13 amino acids. CDR1 and CDR2 (germline): MNHEY, SMNVEV (reference sequence). As DNA, the CDR3 is TGTGCCAGCAGTTTACTTTCCACAGATACGCAGTATTTT. Its protein is CASSLLSTDTQYF.

This clone appeared once. This chain joins TRBV7-8 and TRBJ2-7; 8 bases are a match to TRBD2. Losses at the gene ends were 5 bases for V and 4 bases for J; bases not matched to a gene: 7. CDR1 is SGHVS and CDR2 is FQNEAQ in the germline V gene. The CDR3 is 14 amino acids. CDR3 sequence: CASSRAGEVYEQYF. DNA of the CDR3: TGTGCCAGCAGCCGAGCGGGAGAAGTGTACGAGCAGTACTTC.

The chain joins TRBV28 to TRBJ2-1; D perhaps matches TRBD1 (6 bases). Germline V gives CDR1 MDHEN, CDR2 SYDVKM. Between the trimmed V and J ends, which lost 5 bases and 3 bases, there was a span of 17 bases. There are 16 residues in the CDR3. The CDR3 DNA reads as TGTGCCAGCAGTGGCTTTCGGACAGATGACTACAATGAGCAGTTCTTC. This gives the protein CASSGFRTDDYNEQFF.

The J gene is TRBJ1-2, the V gene TRBV5-1; 8 bases are a match to TRBD1. The J segment lost 1 base and the V segment lost 4 bases, leaving 9 bases of the junction unmatched. This CDR3 spans 16 amino acids. In germline, CDR1 is SGHRS, CDR2 YFSETQ. The DNA for the CDR3 is TGCGCCAGCAGCCCACGCGGGACAGGTTATAACTATGGCTACACCTTC. This codes for CASSPRGTGYNYGYTF.

This clone came up once. The chain uses TRBV2 and TRBJ2-1; 8 bases map to TRBD2. Germline CDR1 is SNHLY and CDR2 is FYNNEI. This CDR3 contains 15 residues. V shed 5 bases and J 8 bases; nucleotides not matched to a gene: 11. CDR3 in DNA: TGTGCCAGCAGTCCCGGGACTAGGGGAGGCGATGAGCAGTTCTTC. The encoded protein is CASSPGTRGGDEQFF.

J is TRBJ2-1 and V is TRBV6-1, with 9 bases identical to TRBD1. Germline CDR1 reads MNHNS; CDR2 reads SASEGT. J lost 10 bases, V lost 7 bases, and 8 bases had no gene match. The CDR3 spans 13 residues. The CDR3 DNA reads as TGTGCCAGCACGGGACAGGGTAAAGAGGAGCAGTTCTTC. Translated, it gives CASTGQGKEEQFF.

This clone was counted between two and nine times. The chain employs TRBV10-2 and TRBJ2-7; 10 nucleotides align to TRBD1. The CDR3 covers 15 residues. The V segment lost 5 bases and the J segment 4 bases; nucleotides outside the gene matches: 8. In germline, CDR1 is WSHSY, CDR2 SAAADI. The CDR3 coding sequence is TGCGCCAGCAGTCCCGGGACAGGGGATTTATACGAGCAGTACTTC. This encodes CASSPGTGDLYEQYF.

The V call is TRBV11-2, the J call TRBJ2-7; the D gene is possibly TRBD2 (5 bases). The germline V gene encodes CDR1 SGHAT and CDR2 FQNNGV. The germline V and J ends were trimmed by 1 base and 5 bases, with 6 bases remaining between them. The CDR3 is 12 amino acids. The CDR3 DNA sequence: TGTGCCAGCAGCTTAGCCGGGAACGAGCAGTACTTC. Protein: CASSLAGNEQYF. The full variable domain, completed using reference TRBV11-2 and TRBJ2-7, is EAGVAQSPRYKIIEKRQSVAFWCNPISGHATLYWYQQILGQGPKLLIQFQNNGVVDDSQLPKDRFSAERLKGVDSTLKIQPAKLEDSAVYLCASSLAGNEQYFGPGTRLTVT.

The rearrangement uses TRBV21-1 and TRBJ1-2; no DNA check was done on the table's D call, TRBD1. TRBV21-1 is a listed pseudogene. The CDR3 consists of 16 residues. Written as DNA, the CDR3 is TGTGCCAGCACCGATAAGGACAGGGGCATAAACTATGGCTACACCTTC. This codes for CASTDKDRGINYGYTF.

This clone was counted a few times. The V and J genes are TRBV19 and TRBJ1-5; no definite D call. The ends were cut back, 3 bases at V and 4 bases at J, with 13 bases in the middle. The CDR3 runs 15 residues. Per germline, CDR1 LNHDA and CDR2 SQIVND (reference sequence). DNA for the CDR3: TGTGCCAGTAGTATTGTCCCCCCGGAGAATCAGCCCCAGCATTTT. This sequence encodes CASSIVPPENQPQHF.

This clone was seen more than once but under ten times. J is TRBJ2-7 and V is TRBV27; 8 bases fit TRBD1. Germline CDR1 and CDR2: MNHEY and SMNVEV (reference sequence). The CDR3 spans 15 residues. J gave up 9 bases and V 2 bases, and 12 bases lay outside the gene matches. The CDR3 region has the DNA TGTGCCAGCAGTTTAGAGGGCAGGGGGCGCACTTGGCAGTACTTC. It translates to CASSLEGRGRTWQYF.

In its sample, this clone was seen once. The chain joins TRBV15 to TRBJ2-3; TRBD2 matches at 7 bases. V was clipped by 8 bases and J by 2 bases; unmatched bases: 4. This CDR3 has 13 amino acids. Germline V lookup: CDR1 LNHNV, CDR2 YYDKDF (reference sequence). CDR3 DNA: TGTGCCACCGGGGGGGTGTACACAGATACGCAGTATTTT. Translating gives CATGGVYTDTQYF.

CDR3 sequence (DNA): TGTGCCAGCACGACAGGGGTTAGCGGCTACACCTTC. Translation gives CASTTGVSGYTF. The gene calls are TRBV6-1 and TRBJ1-2; 8 positions match TRBD1. Trimming cost V 7 bases and J 8 bases; bases outside gene matches: 6. Germline V gene data show CDR1 as MNHNS and CDR2 as SASEGT. This CDR3 has 12 amino acids.

The chain uses TRBV21-1 and TRBJ1-2. TRBV21-1 is a pseudogene segment. The CDR3 extends over 16 amino acids. The CDR3 region is CASSKNSPGGATGYTF. The CDR3 DNA sequence: TGTGCCAGCAGCAAAAACAGTCCGGGGGGGGCGACTGGCTACACCTTC.

This chain joins TRBV4-3 and TRBJ2-3, with a tentative D call TRBD1 (6 bases). Trimming pared 6 bases from V and 5 bases from J, leaving 12 bases between. Germline CDR1 and CDR2: LGHNA and YSLEER. The CDR3 length is 13 residues. DNA for the CDR3: TGCGCCAGCAGTCCTATACAGGGAGATACGCAGTATTTT. It translates to CASSPIQGDTQYF.

The chain is built from TRBV30 and TRBJ1-2; a possible D gene is TRBD1 (6 bases). Trimming pared 4 bases from V and 5 bases from J, leaving 14 bases between. There are 13 residues in the CDR3. Germline CDR1 is GTSNPN and CDR2 is SVGIG (reference sequence). For the CDR3, the DNA is TGTGCCTGGACCCCCGACAGGAATTATGGCTACACCTTC. Translating it yields CAWTPDRNYGYTF. Full variable domain (rest looked up from reference TRBV30 and TRBJ1-2): SQTIHQWPATLVQPVGSPLSLECTVEGTSNPNLYWYRQAAGRGLQLLFYSVGIGQISSEVPQNLSASRPQDRQFILSSKKLLLSDSGFYLCAWTPDRNYGYTFGSGTRLTVV.

CDR3 protein: CASRTSGENIQYF. The CDR3 DNA reads as TGTGCCAGCCGGACTAGCGGGGAAAACATTCAGTACTTC. V and J are TRBV28 and TRBJ2-4, with 12 bases fitting TRBD2. Germline-derived CDR1 and CDR2 are MDHEN and SYDVKM. Germline trimming cut 8 bases from V and 5 bases from J; bases unmatched to any gene: 1. This CDR3 has 13 residues.

The chain carries TRBV19 and TRBJ1-1; 7 bases agree with TRBD1. The CDR3 spans 15 residues. Germline CDR1 reads LNHDA; CDR2 reads SQIVND (reference sequence). J was trimmed by 0 bases and V by 6 bases; bases with no gene match: 7. The CDR3 nucleotides read TGTGCCAGTAGCTCGCAGGGGGGATTGAACACTGAAGCTTTCTTT. This codes for CASSSQGGLNTEAFF.

The chain employs TRBV5-1 and TRBJ2-2; D might be TRBD2 (5 bases). The germline gives CDR1 SGHRS, CDR2 YFSETQ. Trimming stripped 0 bases from V and 4 bases from J, with 10 bases between. The CDR3 length is 15 residues. CDR3 DNA: TGCGCCAGCAGCTTGGGACGGGGAGCCACCGGGGAGCTGTTTTTT. It encodes CASSLGRGATGELFF.

This CDR3 reads CASSVGSTTSTDTQYF. The DNA for the CDR3 is TGTGCCAGCAGCGTAGGTAGCACGACTAGCACAGATACGCAGTATTTT. The rearrangement links TRBV9 to TRBJ2-3; D ambiguous. Germline CDR1 and CDR2: SGDLS and YYNGEE. The CDR3 is 16 residues long. Between the trimmed V and J ends, which lost 0 bases and 0 bases, there was a span of 11 bases.